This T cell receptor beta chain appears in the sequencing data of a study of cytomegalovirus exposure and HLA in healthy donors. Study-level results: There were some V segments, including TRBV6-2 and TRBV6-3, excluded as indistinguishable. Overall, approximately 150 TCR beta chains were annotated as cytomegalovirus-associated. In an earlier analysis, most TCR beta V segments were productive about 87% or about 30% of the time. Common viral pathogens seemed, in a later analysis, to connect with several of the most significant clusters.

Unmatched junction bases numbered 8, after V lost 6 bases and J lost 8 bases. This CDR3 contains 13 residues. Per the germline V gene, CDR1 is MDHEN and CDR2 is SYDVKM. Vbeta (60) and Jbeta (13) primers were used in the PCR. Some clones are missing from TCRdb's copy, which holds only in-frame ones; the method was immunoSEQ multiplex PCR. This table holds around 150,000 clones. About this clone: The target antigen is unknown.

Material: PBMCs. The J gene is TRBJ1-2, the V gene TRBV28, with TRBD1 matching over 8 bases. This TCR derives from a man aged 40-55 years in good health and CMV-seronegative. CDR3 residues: CASRIGQGGGYTF. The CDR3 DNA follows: TGTGCCAGCAGAATAGGACAGGGTGGCGGCTACACCTTC.